This T cell receptor beta chain originates from a study of blood T cells in healthy people across ages. Trimming took 4 bases from V and 0 from J, leaving 7 bases between them. Germline loops: CDR1 SGHTA, CDR2 FQGTGA. This CDR3 is 14 amino acids long. Whole-study results and caveats: With age, beta diversity per million T cells declined roughly linearly, significantly by about 40.

A second PCR of 7 to 11 cycles used a sample-barcoded 5' primer and a J-beta primer mix. TCRdb ran MiXCR on the 5' RACE reads and lists one entry per CDR3 protein. The sample carries roughly 1.5 million distinct CDR3 sequences, less than 45% recorded once. As to this clonotype: As yet, its antigen is unknown.

Sequencing was carried out using blood. The V and J genes are TRBV7-3 and TRBJ2-1; D remains ambiguous. The sequence derives from a woman under 30 in good health. This chain's CDR3 is CASSSDTSYNEQFF. CDR3 nucleotides: TGTGCCAGCAGCTCCGATACCTCCTACAATGAGCAGTTCTTC.